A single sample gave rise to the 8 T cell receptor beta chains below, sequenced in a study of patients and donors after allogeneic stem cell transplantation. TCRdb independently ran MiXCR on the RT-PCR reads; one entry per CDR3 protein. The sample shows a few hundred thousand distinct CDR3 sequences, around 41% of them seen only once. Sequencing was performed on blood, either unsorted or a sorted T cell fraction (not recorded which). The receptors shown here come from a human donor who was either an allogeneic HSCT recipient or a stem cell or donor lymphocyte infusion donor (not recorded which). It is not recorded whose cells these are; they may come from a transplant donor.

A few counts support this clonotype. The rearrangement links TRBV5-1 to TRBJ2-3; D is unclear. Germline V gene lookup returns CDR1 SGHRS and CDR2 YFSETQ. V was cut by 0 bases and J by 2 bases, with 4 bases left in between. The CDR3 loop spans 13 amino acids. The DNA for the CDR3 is TGCGCCAGCAGCTTGGGGAACACAGATACGCAGTATTTT. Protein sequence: CASSLGNTDTQYF.

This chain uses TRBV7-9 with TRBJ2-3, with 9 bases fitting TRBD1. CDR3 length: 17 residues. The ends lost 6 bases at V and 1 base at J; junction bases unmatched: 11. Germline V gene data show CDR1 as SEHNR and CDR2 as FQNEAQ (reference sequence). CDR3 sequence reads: CASSYSPRDRGTDTQYF. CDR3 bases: TGTGCCAGCAGTTACAGCCCCAGGGACAGGGGCACAGATACGCAGTATTTT.

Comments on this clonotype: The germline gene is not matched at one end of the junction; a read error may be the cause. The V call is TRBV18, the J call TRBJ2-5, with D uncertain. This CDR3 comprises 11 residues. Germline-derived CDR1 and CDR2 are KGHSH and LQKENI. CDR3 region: CANSPEETQYF. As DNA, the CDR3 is TGTGCCAACTCACCCGAAGAGACCCAGTACTTC.

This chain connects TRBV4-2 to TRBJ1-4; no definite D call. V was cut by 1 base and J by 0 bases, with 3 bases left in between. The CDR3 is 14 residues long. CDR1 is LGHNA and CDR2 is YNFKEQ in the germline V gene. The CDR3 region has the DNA TGTGCCAGCAGCCAAGGAACAACTAATGAAAAACTGTTTTTT. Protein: CASSQGTTNEKLFF.

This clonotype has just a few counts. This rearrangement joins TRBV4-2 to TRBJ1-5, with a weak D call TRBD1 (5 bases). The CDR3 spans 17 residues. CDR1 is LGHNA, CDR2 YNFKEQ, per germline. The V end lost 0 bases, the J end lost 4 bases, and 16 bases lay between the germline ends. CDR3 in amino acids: CASSQDVRAGQNQPQHF. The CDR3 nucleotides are TGTGCCAGCAGCCAAGATGTAAGGGCAGGGCAGAATCAGCCCCAGCATTTT.

CDR3 DNA: TGCGCCAGCAGCTGGGACGGACAGGTGGGAAACACCATATATTTT. It specifies CASSWDGQVGNTIYF. This chain connects TRBV5-1 to TRBJ1-3; 7 bases match TRBD1. CDR1 SGHRS and CDR2 YFSETQ come from the germline V gene. The CDR3 is 15 amino acids. Trimming took 3 bases from V and 4 from J; bases not matched to a gene: 7.

The DNA of the CDR3 is TGTGCCAGCAGTTACCTGAGAAACACCGGGGAGCTGTTTTTT. Protein product: CASSYLRNTGELFF. V usage is TRBV7-3 and J usage is TRBJ2-2, with unresolved D. Deletions cut 6 bases from V and 2 bases from J, with 10 bases between. Germline V gene sequence: CDR1 SGHTA, CDR2 FQGTGA. The CDR3 has 14 amino acids.

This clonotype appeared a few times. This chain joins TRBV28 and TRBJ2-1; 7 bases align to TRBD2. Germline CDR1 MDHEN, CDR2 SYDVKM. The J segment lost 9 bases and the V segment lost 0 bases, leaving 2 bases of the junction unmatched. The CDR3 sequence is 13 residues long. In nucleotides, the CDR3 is TGTGCCAGCAGTTTATGGGGGGAGGGTGAGCAGTTCTTC. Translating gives CASSLWGEGEQFF. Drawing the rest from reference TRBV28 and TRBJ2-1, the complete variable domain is DVKVTQSSRYLVKRTGEKVFLECVQDMDHENMFWYRQDPGLGLRLIYFSYDVKMKEKGDIPEGYSVSREKKERFSLILESASTNQTSMYLCASSLWGEGEQFFGPGTRLTVL.